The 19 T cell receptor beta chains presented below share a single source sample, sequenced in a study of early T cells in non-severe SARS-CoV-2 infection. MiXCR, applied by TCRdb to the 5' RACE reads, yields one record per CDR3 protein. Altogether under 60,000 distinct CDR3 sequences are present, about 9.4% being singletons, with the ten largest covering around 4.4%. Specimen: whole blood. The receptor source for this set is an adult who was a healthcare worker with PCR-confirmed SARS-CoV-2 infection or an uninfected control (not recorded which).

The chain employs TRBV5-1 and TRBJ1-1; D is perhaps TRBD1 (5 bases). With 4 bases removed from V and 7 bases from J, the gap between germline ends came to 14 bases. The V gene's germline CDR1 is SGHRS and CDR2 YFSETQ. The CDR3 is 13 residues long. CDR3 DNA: TGCGCCAGCAGCCCGACAGCCAGTTTTGAAGCTTTCTTT. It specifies CASSPTASFEAFF. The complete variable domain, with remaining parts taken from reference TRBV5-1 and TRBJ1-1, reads KAGVTQTPRYLIKTRGQQVTLSCSPISGHRSVSWYQQTPGQGLQFLFEYFSETQRNKGNFPGRFSGRQFSNSRSEMNVSTLELGDSALYLCASSPTASFEAFFGQGTRLTVV.

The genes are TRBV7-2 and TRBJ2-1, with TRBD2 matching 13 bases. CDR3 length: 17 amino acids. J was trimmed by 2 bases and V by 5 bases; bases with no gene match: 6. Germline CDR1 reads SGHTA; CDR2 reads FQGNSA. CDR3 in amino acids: CASSPGLAGPPYNEQFF. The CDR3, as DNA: TGTGCCAGCAGCCCGGGACTAGCGGGACCCCCCTACAATGAGCAGTTCTTC.

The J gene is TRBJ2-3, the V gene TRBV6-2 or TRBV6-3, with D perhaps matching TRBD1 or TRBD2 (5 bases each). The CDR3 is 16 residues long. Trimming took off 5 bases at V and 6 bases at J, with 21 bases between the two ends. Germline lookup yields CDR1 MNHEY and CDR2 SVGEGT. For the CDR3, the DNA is TGTGCCAGCAGTACTTACCGGGACCGCCAATTTGATACGCAGTATTTT. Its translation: CASSTYRDRQFDTQYF.

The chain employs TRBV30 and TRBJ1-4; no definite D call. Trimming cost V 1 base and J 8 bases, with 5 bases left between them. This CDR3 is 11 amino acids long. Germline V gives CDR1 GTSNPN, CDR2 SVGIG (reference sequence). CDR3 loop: CAWSEWEKLFF. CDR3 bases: TGTGCCTGGAGTGAGTGGGAAAAACTGTTTTTT.

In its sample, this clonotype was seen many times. This CDR3 reads CASSIPTSGTSSTDTQYF. The CDR3 DNA reads as TGTGCCAGTAGTATTCCTACTAGCGGGACATCTAGCACAGATACGCAGTATTTT. The J gene is TRBJ2-3, the V gene TRBV19, with 10 nucleotides matching TRBD2. The CDR3 is made up of 18 amino acids. Looked up from germline, CDR1 is LNHDA and CDR2 is SQIVND (reference sequence). Trimming cost V 3 bases and J 0 bases; bases outside gene matches: 9.

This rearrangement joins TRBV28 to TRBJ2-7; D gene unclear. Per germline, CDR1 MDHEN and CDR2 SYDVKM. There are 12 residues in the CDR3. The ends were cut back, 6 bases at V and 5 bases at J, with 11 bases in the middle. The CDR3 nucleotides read TGTGCCAGCAGCATCCCGCCCAACGAGCAGTACTTC. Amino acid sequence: CASSIPPNEQYF.

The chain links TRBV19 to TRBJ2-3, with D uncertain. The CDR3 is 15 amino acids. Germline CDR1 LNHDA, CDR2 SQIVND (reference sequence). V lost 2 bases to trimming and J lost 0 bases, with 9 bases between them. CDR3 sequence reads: CASSIWPTSTDTQYF. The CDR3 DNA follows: TGTGCCAGTAGTATATGGCCAACTAGCACAGATACGCAGTATTTT. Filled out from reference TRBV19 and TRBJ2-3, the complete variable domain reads DGGITQSPKYLFRKEGQNVTLSCEQNLNHDAMYWYRQDPGQGLRLIYYSQIVNDFQKGDIAEGYSVSREKKESFPLTVTSAQKNPTAFYLCASSIWPTSTDTQYFGPGTRLTVL.

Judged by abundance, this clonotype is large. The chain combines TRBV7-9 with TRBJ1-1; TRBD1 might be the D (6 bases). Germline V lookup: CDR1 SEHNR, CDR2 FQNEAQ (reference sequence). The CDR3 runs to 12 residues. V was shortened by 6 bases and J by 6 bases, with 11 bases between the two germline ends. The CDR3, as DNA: TGTGCCAGCAGTCCGGACAGACCTGAAGCTTTCTTT. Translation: CASSPDRPEAFF.

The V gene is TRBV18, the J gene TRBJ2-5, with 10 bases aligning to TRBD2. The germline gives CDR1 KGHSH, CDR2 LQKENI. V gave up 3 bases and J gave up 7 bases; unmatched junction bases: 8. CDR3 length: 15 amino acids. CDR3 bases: TGTGCCAGCTCACCTGTCACATCTAGCGGGGGGACCCAGTACTTC. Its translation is CASSPVTSSGGTQYF.

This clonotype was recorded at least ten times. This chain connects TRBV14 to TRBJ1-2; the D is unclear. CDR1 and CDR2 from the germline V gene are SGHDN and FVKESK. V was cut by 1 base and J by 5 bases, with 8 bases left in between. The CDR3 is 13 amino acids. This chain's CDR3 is CASSQGGMYGYTF. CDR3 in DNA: TGTGCCAGCAGCCAAGGAGGGATGTATGGCTACACCTTC.

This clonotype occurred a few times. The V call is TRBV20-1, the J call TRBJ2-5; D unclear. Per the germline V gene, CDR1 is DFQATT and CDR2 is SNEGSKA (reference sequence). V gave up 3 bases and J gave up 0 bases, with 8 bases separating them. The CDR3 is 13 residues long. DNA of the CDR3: TGCAGTGCTAGGTTACCGTACCAAGAGACCCAGTACTTC. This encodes CSARLPYQETQYF.

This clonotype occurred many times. The CDR3 sequence is CASSYTSFAPKRGELFF. The CDR3 DNA reads TGTGCCAGCAGCTACACCTCTTTTGCGCCCAAACGCGGGGAGCTGTTTTTT. The genes are TRBV11-3 and TRBJ2-2; D call uncertain. Trimming removed 4 bases from V and 7 bases from J, with 22 bases in between. The germline CDR1 and CDR2 sequences are SGHNT and YENEEA. The CDR3 totals 17 residues.

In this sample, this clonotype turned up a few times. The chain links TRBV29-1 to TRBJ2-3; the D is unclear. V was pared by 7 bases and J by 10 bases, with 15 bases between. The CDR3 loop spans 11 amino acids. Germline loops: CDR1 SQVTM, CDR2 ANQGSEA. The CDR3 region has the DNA TGCAGCGCGGCGTTTGCCTTGGCGCAGTATTTT. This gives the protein CSAAFALAQYF.

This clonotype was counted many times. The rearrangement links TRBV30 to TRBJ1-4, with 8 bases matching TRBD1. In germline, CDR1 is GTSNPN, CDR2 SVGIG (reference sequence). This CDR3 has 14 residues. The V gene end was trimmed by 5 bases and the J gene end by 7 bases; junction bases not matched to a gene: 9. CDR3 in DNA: TGTGCCTGGGAACGACAGGGGTTTACTGAAAAACTGTTTTTT. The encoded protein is CAWERQGFTEKLFF.

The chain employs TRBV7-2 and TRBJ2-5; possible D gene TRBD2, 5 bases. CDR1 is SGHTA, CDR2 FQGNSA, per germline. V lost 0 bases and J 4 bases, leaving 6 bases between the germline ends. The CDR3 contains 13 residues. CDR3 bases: TGTGCCAGCAGCTTAGCGGCGGGAGAGACCCAGTACTTC. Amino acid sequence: CASSLAAGETQYF.

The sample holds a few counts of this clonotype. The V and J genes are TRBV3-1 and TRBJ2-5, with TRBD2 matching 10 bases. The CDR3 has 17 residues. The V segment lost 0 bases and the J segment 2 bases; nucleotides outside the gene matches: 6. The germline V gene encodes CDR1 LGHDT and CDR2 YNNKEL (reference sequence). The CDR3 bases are TGTGCCAGCAGCCAAGACTCGGGACTAGCGTTACAAGAGACCCAGTACTTC. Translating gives CASSQDSGLALQETQYF.

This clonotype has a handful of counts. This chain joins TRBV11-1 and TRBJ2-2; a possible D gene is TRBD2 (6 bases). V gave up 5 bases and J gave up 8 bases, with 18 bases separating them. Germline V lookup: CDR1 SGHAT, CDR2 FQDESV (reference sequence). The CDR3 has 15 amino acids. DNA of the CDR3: TGTGCCAGCAGCCCCCGTCAGGGAGGTGTAGGGGAGCTGTTTTTT. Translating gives CASSPRQGGVGELFF.

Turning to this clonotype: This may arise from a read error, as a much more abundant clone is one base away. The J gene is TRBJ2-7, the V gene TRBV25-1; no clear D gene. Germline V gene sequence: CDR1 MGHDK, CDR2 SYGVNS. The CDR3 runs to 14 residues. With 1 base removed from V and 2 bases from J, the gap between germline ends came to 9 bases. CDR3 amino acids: CASSEWSQTYEQYF. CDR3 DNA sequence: TGTGCCAGCAGTGAATGGAGTCAAACCTACGAGCAGTACTTC.

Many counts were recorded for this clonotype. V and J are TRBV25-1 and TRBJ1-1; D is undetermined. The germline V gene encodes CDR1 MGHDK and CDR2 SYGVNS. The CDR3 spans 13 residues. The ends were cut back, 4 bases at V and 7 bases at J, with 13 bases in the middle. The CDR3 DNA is TGTGCCAGCAGTGCCACCAATCAGGTTGAAGCTTTCTTT. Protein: CASSATNQVEAFF.